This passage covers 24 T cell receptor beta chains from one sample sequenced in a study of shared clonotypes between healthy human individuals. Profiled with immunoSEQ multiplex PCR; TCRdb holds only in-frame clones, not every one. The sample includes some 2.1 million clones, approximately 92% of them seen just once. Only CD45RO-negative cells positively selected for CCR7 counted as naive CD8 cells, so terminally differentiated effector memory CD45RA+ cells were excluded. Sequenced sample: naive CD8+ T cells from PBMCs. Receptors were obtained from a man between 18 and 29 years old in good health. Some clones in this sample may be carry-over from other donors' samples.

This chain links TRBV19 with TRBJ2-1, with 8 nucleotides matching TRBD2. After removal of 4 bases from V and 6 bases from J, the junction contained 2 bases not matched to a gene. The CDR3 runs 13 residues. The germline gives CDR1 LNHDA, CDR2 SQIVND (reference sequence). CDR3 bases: TGTGCCAGTAGTAGGACTAGCCGCAATGAGCAGTTCTTC. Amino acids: CASSRTSRNEQFF.

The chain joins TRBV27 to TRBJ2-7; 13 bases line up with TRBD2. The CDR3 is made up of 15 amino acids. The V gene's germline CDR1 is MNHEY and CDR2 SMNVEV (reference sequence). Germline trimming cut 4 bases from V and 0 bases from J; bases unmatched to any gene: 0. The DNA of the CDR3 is TGTGCCAGCAGTTGGACTAGCGGGAGCTCCTACGAGCAGTACTTC. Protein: CASSWTSGSSYEQYF.

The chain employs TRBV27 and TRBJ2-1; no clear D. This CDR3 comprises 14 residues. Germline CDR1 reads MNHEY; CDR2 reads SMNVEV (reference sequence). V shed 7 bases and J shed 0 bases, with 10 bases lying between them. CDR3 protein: CASTDSSSYNEQFF. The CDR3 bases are TGTGCCAGCACCGATTCTAGCTCCTACAATGAGCAGTTCTTC.

The CDR3 nucleotides read TGTGCCAGCAGTTTATTTTCCGGGGGCGGCTTAGATCAGTATTTT. Its protein is CASSLFSGGGLDQYF. The chain couples TRBV28 to TRBJ2-3; TRBD1 or TRBD2 may be the D gene (6 bases each). Trimming shortened V by 1 base and J by 12 bases, and 20 bases separated the two germline ends. There are 15 residues in the CDR3. Per germline, CDR1 MDHEN and CDR2 SYDVKM.

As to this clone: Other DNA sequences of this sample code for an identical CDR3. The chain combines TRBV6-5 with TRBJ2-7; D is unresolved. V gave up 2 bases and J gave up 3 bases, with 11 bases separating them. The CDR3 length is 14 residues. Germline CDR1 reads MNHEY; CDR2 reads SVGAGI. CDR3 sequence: CASSYDGSLYEQYF. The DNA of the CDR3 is TGTGCCAGCAGTTACGACGGGTCGCTCTACGAGCAGTACTTC.

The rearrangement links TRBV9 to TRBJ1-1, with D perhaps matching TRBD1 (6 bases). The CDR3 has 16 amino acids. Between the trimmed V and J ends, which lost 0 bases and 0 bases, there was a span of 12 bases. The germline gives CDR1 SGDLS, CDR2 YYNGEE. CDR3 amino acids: CASSVGAGVLNTEAFF. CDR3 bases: TGTGCCAGCAGCGTAGGGGCAGGGGTATTGAACACTGAAGCTTTCTTT.

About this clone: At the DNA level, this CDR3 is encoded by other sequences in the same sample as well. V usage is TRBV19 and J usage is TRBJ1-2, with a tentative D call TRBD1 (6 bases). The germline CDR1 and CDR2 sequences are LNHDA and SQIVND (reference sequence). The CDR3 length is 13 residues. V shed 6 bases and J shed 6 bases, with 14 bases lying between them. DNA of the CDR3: TGTGCCAGTAGCCCCACAGGGTTGGATGGCTACACCTTC. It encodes CASSPTGLDGYTF.

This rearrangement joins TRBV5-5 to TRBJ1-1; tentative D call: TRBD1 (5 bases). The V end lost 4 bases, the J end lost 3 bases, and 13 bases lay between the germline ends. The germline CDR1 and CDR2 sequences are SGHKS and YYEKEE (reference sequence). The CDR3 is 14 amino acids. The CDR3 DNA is TGTGCCAGCAGCACCGGAGGGGTCTACACTGAAGCTTTCTTT. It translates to CASSTGGVYTEAFF.

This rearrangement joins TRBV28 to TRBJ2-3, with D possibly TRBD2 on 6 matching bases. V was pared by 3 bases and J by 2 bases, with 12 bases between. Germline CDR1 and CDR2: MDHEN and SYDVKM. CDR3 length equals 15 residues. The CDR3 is CASSLGRGLTDTQYF. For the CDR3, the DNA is TGTGCCAGCAGTTTGGGGCGGGGCCTCACAGATACGCAGTATTTT. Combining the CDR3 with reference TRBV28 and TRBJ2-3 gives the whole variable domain DVKVTQSSRYLVKRTGEKVFLECVQDMDHENMFWYRQDPGLGLRLIYFSYDVKMKEKGDIPEGYSVSREKKERFSLILESASTNQTSMYLCASSLGRGLTDTQYFGPGTRLTVL.

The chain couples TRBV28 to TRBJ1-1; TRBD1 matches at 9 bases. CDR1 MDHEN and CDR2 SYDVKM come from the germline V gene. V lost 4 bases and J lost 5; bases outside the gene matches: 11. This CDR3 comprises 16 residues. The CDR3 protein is CASSSWTGEVRTEAFF. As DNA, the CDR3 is TGTGCCAGCAGTTCATGGACAGGGGAAGTAAGGACTGAAGCTTTCTTT.

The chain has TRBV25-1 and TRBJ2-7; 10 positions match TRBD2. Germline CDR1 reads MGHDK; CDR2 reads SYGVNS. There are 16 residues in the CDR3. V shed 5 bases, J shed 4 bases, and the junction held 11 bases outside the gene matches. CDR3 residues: CASSPRGSGRAYEQYF. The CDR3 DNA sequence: TGTGCCAGCAGTCCTCGAGGGAGCGGGAGGGCATACGAGCAGTACTTC.

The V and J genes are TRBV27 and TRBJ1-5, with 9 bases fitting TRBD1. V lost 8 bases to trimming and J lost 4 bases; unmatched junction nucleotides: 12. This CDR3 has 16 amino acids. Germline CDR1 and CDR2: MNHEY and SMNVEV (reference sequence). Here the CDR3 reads CASRDRDNRGNQPQHF. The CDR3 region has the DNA TGTGCCAGCCGGGACAGGGACAATCGAGGAAATCAGCCCCAGCATTTT.

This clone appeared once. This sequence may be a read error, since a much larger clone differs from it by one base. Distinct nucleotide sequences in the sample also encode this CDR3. The CDR3 sequence is CASSVGSNTEAFF. The DNA for the CDR3 is TGTGCCAGCAGCGTAGGGAGTAACACTGAAGCTTTCTTT. This chain links TRBV9 with TRBJ1-1, with D unresolved. There are 13 residues in the CDR3. V was clipped by 0 bases and J by 2 bases, with 5 bases between them. The V gene's germline CDR1 is SGDLS and CDR2 YYNGEE.

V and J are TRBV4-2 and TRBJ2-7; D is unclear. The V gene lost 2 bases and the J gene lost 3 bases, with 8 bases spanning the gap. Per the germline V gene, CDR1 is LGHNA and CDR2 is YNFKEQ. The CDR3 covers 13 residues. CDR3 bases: TGTGCCAGCAGCCAATACAATGGCTACGAGCAGTACTTC. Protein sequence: CASSQYNGYEQYF.

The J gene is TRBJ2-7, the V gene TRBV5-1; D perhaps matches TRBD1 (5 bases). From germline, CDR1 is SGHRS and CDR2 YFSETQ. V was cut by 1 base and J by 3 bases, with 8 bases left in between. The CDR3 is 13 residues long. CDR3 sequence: CASSLYQGYEQYF. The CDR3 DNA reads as TGCGCCAGCAGCTTGTATCAGGGCTACGAGCAGTACTTC.

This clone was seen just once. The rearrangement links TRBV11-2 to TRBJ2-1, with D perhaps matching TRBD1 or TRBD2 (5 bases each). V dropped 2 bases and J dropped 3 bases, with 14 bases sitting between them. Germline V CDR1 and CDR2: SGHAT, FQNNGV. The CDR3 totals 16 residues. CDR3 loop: CASSLRPGPLYNEQFF. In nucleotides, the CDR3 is TGTGCCAGCAGCTTACGGCCGGGACCCCTCTACAATGAGCAGTTCTTC.

For the CDR3, the DNA is TGTGCCAGCAGACTCGCCACCGGCGACTACGAGCAGTACTTC. It specifies CASRLATGDYEQYF. The V and J genes are TRBV6-1 and TRBJ2-7, with unresolved D. The V end lost 6 bases, the J end lost 3 bases, and 15 bases lay between the germline ends. This CDR3 has 14 residues. Germline V gene data show CDR1 as MNHNS and CDR2 as SASEGT.

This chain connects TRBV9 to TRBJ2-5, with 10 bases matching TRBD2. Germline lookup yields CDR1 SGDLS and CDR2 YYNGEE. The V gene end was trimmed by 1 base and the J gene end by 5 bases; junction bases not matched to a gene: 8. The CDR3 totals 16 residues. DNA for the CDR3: TGTGCCAGCAGCGTAAGCGGGAGGGGGGCCGTCGAGACCCAGTACTTC. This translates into CASSVSGRGAVETQYF.

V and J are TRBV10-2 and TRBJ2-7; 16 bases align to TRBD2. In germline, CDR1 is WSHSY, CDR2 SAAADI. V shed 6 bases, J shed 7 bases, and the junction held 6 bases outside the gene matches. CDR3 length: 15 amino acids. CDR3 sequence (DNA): TGCGCCAGCAGGGGTCCGGGACTAGCGGGAGGGGAGCAGTACTTC. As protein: CASRGPGLAGGEQYF.

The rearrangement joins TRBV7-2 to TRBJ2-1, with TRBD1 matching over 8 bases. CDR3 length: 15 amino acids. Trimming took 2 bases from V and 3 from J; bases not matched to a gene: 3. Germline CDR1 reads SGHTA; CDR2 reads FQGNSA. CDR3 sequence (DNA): TGTGCCAGCAGCTTAACCGGGACAGGCTACAATGAGCAGTTCTTC. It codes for CASSLTGTGYNEQFF.

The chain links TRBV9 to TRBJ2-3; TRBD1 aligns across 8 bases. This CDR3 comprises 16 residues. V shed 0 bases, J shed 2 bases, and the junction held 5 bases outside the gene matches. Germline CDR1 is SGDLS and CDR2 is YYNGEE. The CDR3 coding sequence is TGTGCCAGCAGCGTAGTCCAGGGGGCAAACACAGATACGCAGTATTTT. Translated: CASSVVQGANTDTQYF.

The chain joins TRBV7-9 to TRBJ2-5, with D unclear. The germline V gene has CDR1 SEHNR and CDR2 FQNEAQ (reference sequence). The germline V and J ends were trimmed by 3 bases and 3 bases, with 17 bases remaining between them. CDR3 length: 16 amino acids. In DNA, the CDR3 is TGTGCCAGCAGCTTTGCAGCGCCCGACGGAAAAGAGACCCAGTACTTC. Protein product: CASSFAAPDGKETQYF.

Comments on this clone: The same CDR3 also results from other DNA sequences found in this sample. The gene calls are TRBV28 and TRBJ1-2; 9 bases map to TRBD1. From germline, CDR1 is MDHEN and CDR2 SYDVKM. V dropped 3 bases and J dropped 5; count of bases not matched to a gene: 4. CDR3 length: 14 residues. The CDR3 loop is CASSFSGQGYGYTF. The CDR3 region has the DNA TGTGCCAGCAGTTTTTCCGGACAGGGGTATGGCTACACCTTC.

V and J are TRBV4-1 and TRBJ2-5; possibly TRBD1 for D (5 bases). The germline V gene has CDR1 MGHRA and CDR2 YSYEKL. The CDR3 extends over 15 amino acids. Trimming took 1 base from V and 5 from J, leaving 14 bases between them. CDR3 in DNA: TGCGCCAGCAGCCAAGCACTCCTGGCAGGGGAGACCCAGTACTTC. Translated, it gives CASSQALLAGETQYF.